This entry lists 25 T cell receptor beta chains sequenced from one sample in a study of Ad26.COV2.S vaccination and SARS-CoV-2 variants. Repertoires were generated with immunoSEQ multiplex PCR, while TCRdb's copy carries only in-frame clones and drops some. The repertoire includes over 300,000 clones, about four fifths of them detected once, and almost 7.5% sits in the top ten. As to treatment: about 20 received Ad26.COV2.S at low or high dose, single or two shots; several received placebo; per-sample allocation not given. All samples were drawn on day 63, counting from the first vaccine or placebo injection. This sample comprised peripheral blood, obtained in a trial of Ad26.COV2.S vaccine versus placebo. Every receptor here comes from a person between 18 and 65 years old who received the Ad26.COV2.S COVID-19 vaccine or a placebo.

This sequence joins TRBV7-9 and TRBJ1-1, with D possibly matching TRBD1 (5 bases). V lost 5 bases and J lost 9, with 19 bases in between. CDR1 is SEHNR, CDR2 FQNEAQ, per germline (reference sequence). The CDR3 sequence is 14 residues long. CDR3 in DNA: TGTGCCAGCAGCACTCCCACCCGGGGCGGCAAAGCTTTCTTT. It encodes CASSTPTRGGKAFF.

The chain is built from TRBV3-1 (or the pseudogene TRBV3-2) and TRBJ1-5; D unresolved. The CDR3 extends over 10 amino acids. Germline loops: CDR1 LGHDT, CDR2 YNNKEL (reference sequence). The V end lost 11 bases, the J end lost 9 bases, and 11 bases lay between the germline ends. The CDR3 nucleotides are TGTGCCTTTAGACCTTCGCCCCAGCATTTT. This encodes CAFRPSPQHF.

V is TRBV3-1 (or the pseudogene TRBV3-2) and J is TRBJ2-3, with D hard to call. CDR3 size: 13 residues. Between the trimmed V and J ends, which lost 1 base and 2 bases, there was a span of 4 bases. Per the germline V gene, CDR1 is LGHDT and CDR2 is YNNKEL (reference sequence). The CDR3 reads CASSQGTTDTQYF. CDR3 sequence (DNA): TGTGCCAGCAGCCAAGGGACCACAGATACGCAGTATTTT.

The CDR3 nucleotides read TGTGCCAGCAGCTCCCGACAGGGACAGTTCCCGAATTATGGCTACACCTTC. This gives the protein CASSSRQGQFPNYGYTF. The chain combines TRBV5-6 with TRBJ1-2, with 7 bases lining up with TRBD1. The germline CDR1 and CDR2 sequences are SGHDT and YYEEEE. The CDR3 runs to 17 residues. Trimming took 3 bases from V and 5 from J; bases not matched to a gene: 16.

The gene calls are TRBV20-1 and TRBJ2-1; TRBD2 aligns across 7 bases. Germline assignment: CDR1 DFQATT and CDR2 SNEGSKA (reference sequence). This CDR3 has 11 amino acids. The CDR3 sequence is CGPRGVHEQFF. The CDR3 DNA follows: TGCGGACCCCGGGGGGTTCATGAGCAGTTCTTC.

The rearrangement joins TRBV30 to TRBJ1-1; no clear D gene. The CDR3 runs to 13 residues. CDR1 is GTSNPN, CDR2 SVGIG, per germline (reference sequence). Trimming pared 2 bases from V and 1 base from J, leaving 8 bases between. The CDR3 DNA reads TGTGCCTGGAGTAAACAGCCGAACACTGAAGCTTTCTTT. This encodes CAWSKQPNTEAFF.

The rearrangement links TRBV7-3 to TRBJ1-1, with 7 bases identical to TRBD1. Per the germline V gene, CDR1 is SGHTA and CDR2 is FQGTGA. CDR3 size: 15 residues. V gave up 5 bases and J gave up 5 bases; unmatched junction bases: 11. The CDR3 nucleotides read TGTGCCAGCAGCCGCTCGACAGGGACACCGACTGAAGCTTTCTTT. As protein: CASSRSTGTPTEAFF. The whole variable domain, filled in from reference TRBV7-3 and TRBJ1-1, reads GAGVSQTPSNKVTEKGKYVELRCDPISGHTALYWYRQSLGQGPEFLIYFQGTGAADDSGLPNDRFFAVRPEGSVSTLKIQRTERGDSAVYLCASSRSTGTPTEAFFGQGTRLTVV.

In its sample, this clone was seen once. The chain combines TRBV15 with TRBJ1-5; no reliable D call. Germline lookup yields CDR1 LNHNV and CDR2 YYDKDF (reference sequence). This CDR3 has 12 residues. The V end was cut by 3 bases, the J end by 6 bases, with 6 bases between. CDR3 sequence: CATSRPLQPQHF. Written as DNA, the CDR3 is TGTGCCACCAGCAGGCCCCTTCAGCCCCAGCATTTT.

In DNA, the CDR3 is TGTGCCAGCAGCGTAGAGGGAGTAGGGGGGGAGACCCAGTACTTC. It codes for CASSVEGVGGETQYF. The chain employs TRBV9 and TRBJ2-5, with D perhaps being TRBD1 or TRBD2 (6 bases each). The CDR3 totals 15 residues. Trimming cost V 0 bases and J 5 bases, with 14 bases left between them. The germline CDR1 and CDR2 sequences are SGDLS and YYNGEE.

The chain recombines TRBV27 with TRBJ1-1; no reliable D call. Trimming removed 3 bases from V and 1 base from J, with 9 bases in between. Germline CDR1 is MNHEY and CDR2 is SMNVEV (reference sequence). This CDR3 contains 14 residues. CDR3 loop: CASSFRETNTEAFF. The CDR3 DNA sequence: TGTGCCAGCAGTTTTAGGGAGACGAACACTGAAGCTTTCTTT.

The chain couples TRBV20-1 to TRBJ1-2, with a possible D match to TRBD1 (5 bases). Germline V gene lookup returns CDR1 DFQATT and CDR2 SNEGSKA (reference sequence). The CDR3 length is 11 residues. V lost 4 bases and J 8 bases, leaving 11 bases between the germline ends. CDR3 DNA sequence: TGCAGTGCTACCCGACAGCCGGGCTACACCTTC. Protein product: CSATRQPGYTF.

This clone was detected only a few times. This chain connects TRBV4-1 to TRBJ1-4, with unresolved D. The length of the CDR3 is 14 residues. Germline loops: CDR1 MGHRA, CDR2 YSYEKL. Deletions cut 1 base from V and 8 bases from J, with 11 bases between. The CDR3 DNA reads TGCGCCAGCAGCCAAGGCCCTCGGAACGAAAAACTGTTTTTT. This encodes CASSQGPRNEKLFF.

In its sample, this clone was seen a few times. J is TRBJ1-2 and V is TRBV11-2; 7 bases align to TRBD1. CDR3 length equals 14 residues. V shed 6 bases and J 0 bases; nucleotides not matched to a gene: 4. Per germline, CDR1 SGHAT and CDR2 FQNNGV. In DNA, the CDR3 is TGTGCCAGCAGGTCCGACAGGGCTAACTATGGCTACACCTTC. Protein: CASRSDRANYGYTF.

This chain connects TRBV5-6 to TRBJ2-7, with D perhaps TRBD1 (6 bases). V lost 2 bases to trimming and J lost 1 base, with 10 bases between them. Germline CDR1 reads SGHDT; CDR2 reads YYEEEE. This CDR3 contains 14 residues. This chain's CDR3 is CASSFQDSSYEQYF. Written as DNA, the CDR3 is TGTGCCAGCAGCTTCCAGGACAGTTCCTACGAGCAGTACTTC.

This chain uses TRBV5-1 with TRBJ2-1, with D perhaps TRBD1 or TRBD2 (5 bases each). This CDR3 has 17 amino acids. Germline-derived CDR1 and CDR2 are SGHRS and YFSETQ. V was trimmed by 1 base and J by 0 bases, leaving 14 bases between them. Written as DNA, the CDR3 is TGCGCCAGCAGCTTGAGGACGGGGCTAAACTCCTACAATGAGCAGTTCTTC. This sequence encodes CASSLRTGLNSYNEQFF.

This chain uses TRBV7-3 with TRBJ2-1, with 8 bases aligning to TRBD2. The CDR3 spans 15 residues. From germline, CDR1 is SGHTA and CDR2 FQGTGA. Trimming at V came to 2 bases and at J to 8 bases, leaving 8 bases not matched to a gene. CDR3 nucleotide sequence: TGTGCCAGCAGCTTAGCGGGGGGCCCCCTCGATGAGCAGTTCTTC. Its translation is CASSLAGGPLDEQFF.

For the CDR3, the DNA is TGCGCCAGCAGCCAAGCCGGGGACAATGGCTACACCTTC. Its protein product is CASSQAGDNGYTF. The J gene is TRBJ1-2, the V gene TRBV4-1; D possibly corresponds to TRBD1 (6 bases). V was clipped by 1 base and J by 6 bases, with 9 bases between them. This CDR3 is built from 13 residues. Looked up from germline, CDR1 is MGHRA and CDR2 is YSYEKL.

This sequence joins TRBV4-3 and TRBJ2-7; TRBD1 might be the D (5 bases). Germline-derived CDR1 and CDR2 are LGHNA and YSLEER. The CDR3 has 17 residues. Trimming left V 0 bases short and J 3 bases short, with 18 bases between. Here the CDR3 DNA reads TGCGCCAGCAGCCAAGATTCAGTTCTGGGGCCGATCTACGAGCAGTACTTC. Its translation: CASSQDSVLGPIYEQYF.

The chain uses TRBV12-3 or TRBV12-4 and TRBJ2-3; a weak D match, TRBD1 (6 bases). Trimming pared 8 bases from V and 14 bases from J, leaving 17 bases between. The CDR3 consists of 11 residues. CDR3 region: CASSPGAGWYF. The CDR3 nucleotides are TGTGCCAGCTCGCCAGGGGCAGGATGGTATTTT.

The CDR3 sequence is CASSPGIGGGEAFF. The CDR3 DNA reads TGTGCCAGCTCCCCAGGGATTGGGGGAGGTGAAGCTTTCTTT. The V gene is TRBV10-3, the J gene TRBJ1-1; D may be TRBD1 (5 bases). The CDR3 is made up of 14 amino acids. Deletions cut 10 bases from V and 7 bases from J, with 22 bases between. Germline CDR1 is ENHRY and CDR2 is SYGVKD.

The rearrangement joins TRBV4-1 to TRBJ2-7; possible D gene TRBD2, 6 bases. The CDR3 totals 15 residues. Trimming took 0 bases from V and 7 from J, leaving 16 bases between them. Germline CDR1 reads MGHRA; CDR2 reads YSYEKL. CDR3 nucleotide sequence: TGCGCCAGCAGCCAAGATACCAGCGGGCTGGGGGAGCAGTACTTC. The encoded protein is CASSQDTSGLGEQYF.

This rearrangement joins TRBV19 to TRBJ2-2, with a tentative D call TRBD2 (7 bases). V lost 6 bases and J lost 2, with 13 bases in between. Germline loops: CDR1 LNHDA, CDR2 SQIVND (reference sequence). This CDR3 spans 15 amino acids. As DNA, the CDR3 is TGTGCCAGTAGCCGGAGGGGGGGCAACACCGGGGAGCTGTTTTTT. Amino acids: CASSRRGGNTGELFF.

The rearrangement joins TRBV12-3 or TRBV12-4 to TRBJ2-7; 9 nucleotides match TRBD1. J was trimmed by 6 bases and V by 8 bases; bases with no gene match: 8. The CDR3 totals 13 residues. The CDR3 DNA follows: TGTGCCAGCGCCTGGGACAGGGTCTCCGAGCAGTACTTC. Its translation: CASAWDRVSEQYF.

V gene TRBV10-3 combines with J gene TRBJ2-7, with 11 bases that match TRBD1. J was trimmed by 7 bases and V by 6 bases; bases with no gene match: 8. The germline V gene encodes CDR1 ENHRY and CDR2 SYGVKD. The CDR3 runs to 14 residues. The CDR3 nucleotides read TGTGCCATCAGACCGGGACAGGGGGGACAGGAGCAGTACTTC. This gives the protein CAIRPGQGGQEQYF.

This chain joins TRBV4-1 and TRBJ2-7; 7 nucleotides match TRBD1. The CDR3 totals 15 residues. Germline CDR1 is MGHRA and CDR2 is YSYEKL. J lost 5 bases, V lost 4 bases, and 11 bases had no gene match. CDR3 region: CASSRTMTGNHEQYF. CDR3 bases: TGCGCCAGCAGCCGGACGATGACAGGGAACCACGAGCAGTACTTC.